This T cell receptor beta chain was retrieved from a study of T cells in Graves' hyperthyroidism and ophthalmopathy. Germline CDR1 and CDR2: SEHNR and FQNEAQ (reference sequence). Trimming removed 5 bases from V and 4 bases from J, with 17 bases in between. The CDR3 spans 15 residues. Regarding the study as a whole: Most thyroid clonotypes expanded above 0.001 were also detected in blood. The authors' 13 V-J model separated ophthalmopathy from stable hyperthyroidism. Ophthalmopathy, which appeared later, was predicted by the model a median roughly 6.5 months before onset.

Amplified TCR beta CDR3 regions came from RNA transcripts. HTBI primers drove first-round RT-PCR of the TCR CDR3. From the multiplex PCR reads, TCRdb called clonotypes with MiXCR, one entry per CDR3 protein. The sample holds 550,000 to 700,000 distinct CDR3 sequences, 46% seen once. On this clonotype: Its antigen is not identified.

Any patient presenting with uncontrolled infection, other autoimmune disease, pregnancy or lactation was left out. V is TRBV7-9 and J is TRBJ1-2; D uncertain. The sample was peripheral blood or thyroid tissue (not recorded which). The origin of this receptor is an adult woman with Graves' disease, either hyperthyroidism or ophthalmopathy (not recorded which). The CDR3 region is CASSTVGFSVYGYTF. The CDR3 coding sequence is TGTGCCAGCAGCACCGTTGGGTTCTCGGTCTATGGCTACACCTTC.